One and the same sample provided the 22 T cell receptor beta chains below, sequenced in a study of cytomegalovirus exposure and HLA in healthy donors (dated by TCRdb to 2015 to 2018). Library method: the immunoSEQ multiplex PCR assay. For the multiplex PCR, a mixture combining 60 forward primers for TCR Vbeta segments and 13 reverse primers for TCR Jbeta segments was used. TCRdb obtained this table from immuneACCESS and retained in-frame rearrangements with V and J assigned. These tables miss some clones; where compared with another copy, unresolved V genes account for less than half of the shortfall, and the remainder is unexplained. The sample contains 110,000 to 150,000 clones, around 67% of them found a single time. The ten largest clones capture about 4.3% of the sample. Sequencing used PBMCs. These receptors originate from a man aged 18 to 29 in good health and CMV-seropositive.

The chain couples TRBV9 to TRBJ2-3; 10 bases agree with TRBD2. From germline, CDR1 is SGDLS and CDR2 YYNGEE. Losses at the gene ends were 0 bases for V and 3 bases for J; bases not matched to a gene: 13. The CDR3 is 19 residues long. For the CDR3, the DNA is TGTGCCAGCAGCGTAGCTACCCGGGCTAGCGGGAGATCAACAGATACGCAGTATTTT. Its translation is CASSVATRASGRSTDTQYF.

This clone is a singleton in its sample. The chain carries TRBV6-5 and TRBJ1-5, with 9 bases fitting TRBD1. CDR3 length equals 15 residues. Trimming removed 5 bases from V and 5 bases from J; junction bases left unmatched: 7. CDR1 and CDR2 from the germline V gene are MNHEY and SVGAGI. CDR3 nucleotides: TGTGCCAGCAGTCCCCCGGGACAGGGACATCAGCCCCAGCATTTT. It is translated as CASSPPGQGHQPQHF.

The rearrangement uses TRBV27 and TRBJ2-5, with D unclear. The ends were cut back, 6 bases at V and 0 bases at J, with 2 bases in the middle. In germline, CDR1 is MNHEY, CDR2 SMNVEV (reference sequence). The CDR3 spans 11 residues. CDR3 residues: CASSYQETQYF. CDR3 nucleotide sequence: TGTGCCAGCAGCTACCAAGAGACCCAGTACTTC.

This clone has only one observation. The rearrangement joins TRBV5-1 to TRBJ1-4, with TRBD1 matching over 8 bases. The CDR3 is 16 residues long. Germline-derived CDR1 and CDR2 are SGHRS and YFSETQ. Trimming took 2 bases from V and 2 from J; bases not matched to a gene: 5. The CDR3 bases are TGCGCCAGCAGCTTTGCAGGGGGCCTTACTAATGAAAAACTGTTTTTT. The encoded protein is CASSFAGGLTNEKLFF.

The CDR3 coding sequence is TGTGCCAGTACCAAACACGACACCTCTAACTATGGCTACACCTTC. Amino acid sequence: CASTKHDTSNYGYTF. The J gene is TRBJ1-2, the V gene TRBV19; D gene ambiguous. The germline V gene encodes CDR1 LNHDA and CDR2 SQIVND (reference sequence). Trimming stripped 7 bases from V and 0 bases from J, with 15 bases between. This CDR3 contains 15 residues.

Note on this clone: Sequence at one end of the junction differs from germline and may be a read error. The V gene is TRBV7-9, the J gene TRBJ1-2; D is unclear. The CDR3 loop spans 13 amino acids. Germline CDR1 is SEHNR and CDR2 is FQNEAQ (reference sequence). CDR3 DNA: TGTTCCAGCAGGTCGGGATTTAACTATGGCTACACCTTC. Translated: CSSRSGFNYGYTF.

As to this clone: Its ends do not fully match the called genes, so a read error is possible. The same CDR3 arises from other DNA sequences in this sample as well. The chain employs TRBV6-5 and TRBJ1-6; D unclear. The germline CDR1 and CDR2 sequences are MNHEY and SVGAGI. The CDR3 length is 14 residues. The DNA for the CDR3 is TGTGCCAGCAGCGGACGGGGATACAATTCCCCCCTCCACTTT. This gives the protein CASSGRGYNSPLHF.

This sequence joins TRBV6-5 and TRBJ2-5; the D gene is possibly TRBD2 (6 bases). This CDR3 contains 15 residues. Germline V gives CDR1 MNHEY, CDR2 SVGAGI. The germline V and J ends were trimmed by 5 bases and 4 bases, with 17 bases remaining between them. The CDR3 DNA is TGTGCCAGCAGTCCGGACTATGCGAGGCGAGAGACCCAGTACTTC. Its protein is CASSPDYARRETQYF.

The chain couples TRBV7-2 to TRBJ2-1; D is possibly TRBD1 (7 bases). CDR1 and CDR2 from the germline V gene are SGHTA and FQGNSA. The CDR3 is made up of 15 amino acids. The V and J ends lost 2 bases and 9 bases respectively, with 17 bases between them. The CDR3 region is CASSLSHRGGGEQFF. In nucleotides, the CDR3 is TGTGCCAGCAGCTTAAGCCACAGGGGAGGTGGTGAGCAGTTCTTC.

The V and J genes are TRBV18 and TRBJ1-4; perhaps TRBD1 as D (5 bases). The V gene lost 5 bases and the J gene lost 5 bases, with 12 bases spanning the gap. The CDR3 is 14 amino acids. Germline V gene lookup returns CDR1 KGHSH and CDR2 LQKENI. CDR3 DNA sequence: TGTGCCAGCTCAGCGACAGAAGGGAATGAAAAACTGTTTTTT. Protein product: CASSATEGNEKLFF.

The chain has TRBV6-6 and TRBJ2-5; a possible D gene is TRBD2 (5 bases). Trimming left V 6 bases short and J 3 bases short, with 14 bases between. CDR1 is MNHNY and CDR2 is SVGAGI in the germline V gene (reference sequence). This CDR3 is 14 amino acids long. The CDR3 spells CASSYTSPKETQYF. In DNA form, the CDR3 reads TGTGCCAGCAGCTACACTAGTCCAAAAGAGACCCAGTACTTC.

The genes are TRBV6-5 and TRBJ1-1; D might be TRBD1 (5 bases). Germline V gene data show CDR1 as MNHEY and CDR2 as SVGAGI. The CDR3 loop spans 15 amino acids. Trimming took 7 bases from V and 1 from J, leaving 16 bases between them. The CDR3 DNA reads as TGTGCCAGCACCCGGGGCGGGAGGGGGAACACTGAAGCTTTCTTT. Its translation: CASTRGGRGNTEAFF.

The V and J genes are TRBV5-4 and TRBJ2-5; 9 nucleotides line up with TRBD1. The CDR3 has 15 residues. The V segment lost 3 bases and the J segment 1 base; nucleotides outside the gene matches: 4. The V gene's germline CDR1 is SGHNT and CDR2 YYREEE (reference sequence). The CDR3 DNA reads TGTGCCAGCAGCTCCCGGGACAGGGTCCAAGAGACCCAGTACTTC. Its protein is CASSSRDRVQETQYF.

The genes are TRBV30 and TRBJ2-3, with D uncertain. The germline V and J ends were trimmed by 0 bases and 0 bases, with 10 bases remaining between them. The germline CDR1 and CDR2 sequences are GTSNPN and SVGIG (reference sequence). This CDR3 region has 15 residues. CDR3 coding DNA: TGTGCCTGGAGTGTGATGGGCGATAGCACAGATACGCAGTATTTT. It specifies CAWSVMGDSTDTQYF.

The chain uses TRBV6-5 and TRBJ1-2; 7 nucleotides match TRBD1. The germline V gene encodes CDR1 MNHEY and CDR2 SVGAGI. The ends lost 0 bases at V and 4 bases at J; junction bases unmatched: 2. The CDR3 runs 14 residues. The CDR3 DNA follows: TGTGCCAGCAGTTACTCGACAGGGACCTATGGCTACACCTTC. Encoded protein: CASSYSTGTYGYTF.

J is TRBJ1-4 and V is TRBV23-1, with D possibly being TRBD1 (5 bases). TRBV23-1 is flagged as an ORF with uncertain function. There are 15 residues in the CDR3. The V end lost 0 bases, the J end lost 8 bases, and 13 bases lay between the germline ends. The CDR3 reads CASSQSTAGYEKLFF. The CDR3 DNA is TGCGCCAGCAGTCAATCGACGGCAGGGTACGAAAAACTGTTTTTT.

The chain combines TRBV28 with TRBJ2-7; D is uncertain. The CDR3 has 11 amino acids. Trimming removed 4 bases at V and 5 bases at J, with 6 bases between. The germline gives CDR1 MDHEN, CDR2 SYDVKM. This CDR3 is CASSYPDEQYF. The CDR3 DNA reads as TGTGCCAGCAGTTACCCGGACGAGCAGTACTTC.

V gene TRBV5-4 combines with J gene TRBJ2-5; possible D gene TRBD1, 6 bases. Germline assignment: CDR1 SGHNT and CDR2 YYREEE (reference sequence). The CDR3 extends over 14 amino acids. V was trimmed by 4 bases and J by 3 bases, leaving 13 bases between them. The CDR3 DNA follows: TGTGCCAGCAGCGTACGTACAGGGAAAGAGACCCAGTACTTC. Protein: CASSVRTGKETQYF.

This clone was seen a handful of times. The genes are TRBV9 and TRBJ2-5, with D perhaps TRBD1 (6 bases). The V gene lost 3 bases and the J gene lost 4 bases, with 13 bases spanning the gap. The CDR3 totals 14 residues. The germline V gene encodes CDR1 SGDLS and CDR2 YYNGEE. The CDR3 sequence: CASSAQTGGETQYF. DNA of the CDR3: TGTGCCAGCAGCGCCCAGACAGGAGGAGAGACCCAGTACTTC.

The chain couples TRBV9 to TRBJ1-6; 7 positions agree with TRBD1. CDR1 and CDR2 (germline): SGDLS, YYNGEE. CDR3 length: 15 amino acids. Unmatched junction bases numbered 3, after V lost 4 bases and J lost 2 bases. CDR3 in amino acids: CASSTGTAYNSPLHF. The CDR3 region has the DNA TGTGCCAGCAGCACTGGGACAGCCTATAATTCACCCCTCCACTTT.

The CDR3 coding sequence is TGTGCCAGCAGCCCGGGAAAATCGGGGGGCCTATTTGACACTGAAGCTTTCTTT. This translates into CASSPGKSGGLFDTEAFF. The genes are TRBV5-4 and TRBJ1-1; a weak D match, TRBD1 (6 bases). The ends were cut back, 4 bases at V and 3 bases at J, with 25 bases in the middle. The CDR3 covers 18 residues. Germline CDR1 and CDR2: SGHNT and YYREEE (reference sequence).

This clone came up a few times. The V call is TRBV28, the J call TRBJ2-5; D ambiguous. This CDR3 spans 12 amino acids. V was shortened by 7 bases and J by 0 bases, with 6 bases between the two germline ends. Looked up from germline, CDR1 is MDHEN and CDR2 is SYDVKM. Here the CDR3 DNA reads TGTGCCAGCAACCAGTACCAAGAGACCCAGTACTTC. Translating gives CASNQYQETQYF.